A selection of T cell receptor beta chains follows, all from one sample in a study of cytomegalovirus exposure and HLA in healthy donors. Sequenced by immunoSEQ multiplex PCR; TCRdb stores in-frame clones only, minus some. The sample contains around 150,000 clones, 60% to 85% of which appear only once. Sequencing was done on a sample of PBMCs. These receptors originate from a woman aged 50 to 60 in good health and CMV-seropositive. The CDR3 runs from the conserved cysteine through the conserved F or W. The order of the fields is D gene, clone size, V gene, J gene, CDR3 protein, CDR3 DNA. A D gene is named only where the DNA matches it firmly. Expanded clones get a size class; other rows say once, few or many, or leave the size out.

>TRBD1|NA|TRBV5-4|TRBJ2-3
CASSLGQVQDTQYF
TGTGCCAGCAGCTTAGGACAGGTACAAGATACGCAGTATTTT
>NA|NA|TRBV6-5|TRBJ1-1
CASRRGTEAFF
TGTGCCAGCAGAAGAGGGACTGAAGCTTTCTTT
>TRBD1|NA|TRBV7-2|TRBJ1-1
CASSERQGTEAFF
TGTGCCAGCAGCGAGCGACAGGGGACTGAAGCTTTCTTT
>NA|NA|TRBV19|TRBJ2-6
CASSIRGSGANVLTF
TGTGCCAGTAGTATCCGGGGATCTGGGGCCAACGTCCTGACTTTC
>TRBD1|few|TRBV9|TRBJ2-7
CASSATGDEQYF
TGTGCCAGCAGCGCGACAGGGGACGAGCAGTACTTC
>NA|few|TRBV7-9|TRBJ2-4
CASSLVISGLAKNIQYF
TGTGCCAGCAGCTTAGTAATCTCAGGGTTAGCCAAAAACATTCAGTACTTC
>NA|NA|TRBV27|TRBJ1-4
CASSYQGGSEKLFF
TGTGCCAGCAGTTACCAGGGCGGGAGTGAAAAACTGTTTTTT
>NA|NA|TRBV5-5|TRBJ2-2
CASSLSLIPGELFF
TGTGCCAGCAGCCTTTCACTTATTCCCGGGGAGCTGTTTTTT
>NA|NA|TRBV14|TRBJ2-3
CASSQDSVAVTDTQYF
TGTGCCAGCAGCCAAGATAGCGTCGCGGTCACAGATACGCAGTATTTT
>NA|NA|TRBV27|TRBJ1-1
CASSSAGTLVTAFF
TGTGCCAGCAGTTCAGCCGGGACACTGGTAACGGCTTTCTTT
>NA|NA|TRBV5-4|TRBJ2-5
CASSQDLGRTQYF
TGTGCCAGCAGCCAGGACCTCGGGAGGACCCAGTACTTC
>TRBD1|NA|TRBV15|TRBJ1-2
CATSRDNSQDRPGGYTF
TGTGCCACCAGCAGAGATAATTCTCAGGACAGGCCGGGGGGCTACACCTTC
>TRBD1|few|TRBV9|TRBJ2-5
CASSVRDRGGETQYF
TGTGCCAGCAGCGTCCGGGACAGGGGAGGAGAGACCCAGTACTTC
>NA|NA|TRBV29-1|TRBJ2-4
CSVALAGPNIQYF
TGCAGCGTTGCGCTTGCGGGTCCAAACATTCAGTACTTC
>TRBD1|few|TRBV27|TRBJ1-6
CASSLKPPGTGTHSPLHF
TGTGCCAGCAGTTTAAAACCCCCGGGGACAGGGACGCACTCACCCCTCCACTTT
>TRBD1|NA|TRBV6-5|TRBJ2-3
CASSSLMTGGLDTQYF
TGTGCCAGCAGTTCCCTCATGACAGGGGGATTAGATACGCAGTATTTT
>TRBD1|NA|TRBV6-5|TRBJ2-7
CASSRGTGNYEQYF
TGTGCCAGCAGTCGAGGGACAGGGAATTACGAGCAGTACTTC
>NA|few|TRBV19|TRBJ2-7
CASSIEEGAVEQYF
TGTGCCAGTAGTATAGAGGAGGGGGCGGTCGAGCAGTACTTC
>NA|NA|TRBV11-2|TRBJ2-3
CASSLASPAGQYF
TGTGCCAGCAGCTTAGCTAGCCCGGCAGGGCAGTATTTT
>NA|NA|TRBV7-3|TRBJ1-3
CASSLGGSGNTIYF
TGTGCCAGCAGCTTAGGCGGATCTGGAAACACCATATATTTT
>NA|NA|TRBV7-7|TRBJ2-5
CASSLTREQETQYF
TGTGCCAGCAGCTTAACCAGGGAACAAGAGACCCAGTACTTC
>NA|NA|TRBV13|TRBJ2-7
CASSLRLGSGEQYF
TGTGCCAGCAGCTTAAGGTTGGGGTCGGGGGAGCAGTACTTC
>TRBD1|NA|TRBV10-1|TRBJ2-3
CASSRTGEADTQYF
TGCGCCAGCAGCAGGACAGGGGAGGCAGATACGCAGTATTTT
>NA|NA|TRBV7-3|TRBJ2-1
CASSLFERTEQFF
TGTGCCAGCAGCTTATTTGAGCGCACTGAGCAGTTCTTC
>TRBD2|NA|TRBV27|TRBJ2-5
CASSFSGGASGTQYF
TGTGCCAGCAGTTTCAGCGGGGGGGCCAGTGGGACCCAGTACTTC
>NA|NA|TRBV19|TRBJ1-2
CASSISWGGGANYGYTF
TGTGCCAGTAGTATCAGCTGGGGCGGGGGAGCTAACTATGGCTACACCTTC
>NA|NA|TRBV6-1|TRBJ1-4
CASIRIRDNNEKLFF
TGTGCCAGCATCCGAATCCGGGATAATAATGAAAAACTGTTTTTT
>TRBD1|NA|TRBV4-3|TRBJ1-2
CASSPGLRQGVGYTF
TGCGCCAGCAGCCCCGGTCTGCGACAGGGTGTAGGCTACACCTTC
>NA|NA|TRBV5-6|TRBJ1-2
CASSFRQERYGYTF
TGTGCCAGCAGCTTCCGTCAGGAACGCTATGGCTACACCTTC
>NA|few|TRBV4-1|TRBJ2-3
CASSATGFSTDTQYF
TGCGCCAGCAGCGCAACAGGATTCAGCACAGATACGCAGTATTTT
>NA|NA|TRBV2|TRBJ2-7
CASSERPTGSYEQYF
TGTGCCAGCAGTGAACGGCCTACAGGGTCCTACGAGCAGTACTTC
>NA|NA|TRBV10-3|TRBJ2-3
CAISDPQGEVTDTQYF
TGTGCCATCAGTGACCCTCAGGGGGAGGTCACAGATACGCAGTATTTT
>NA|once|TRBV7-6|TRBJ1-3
CASSSTQTVGNTIYF
TGTGCCAGCAGCTCGACTCAGACAGTCGGAAACACCATATATTTT
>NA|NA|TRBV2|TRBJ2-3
CASSPGTFADTQYF
TGTGCCAGCAGTCCCGGGACTTTCGCGGATACGCAGTATTTT
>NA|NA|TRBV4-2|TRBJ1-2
CASSLSDRDGYTF
TGTGCCAGCAGCCTATCGGACAGAGATGGCTACACCTTC
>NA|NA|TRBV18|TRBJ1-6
CASSPLDRWNSPLHF
TGTGCCAGCTCGCCCCTGGACAGATGGAATTCACCCCTCCACTTT
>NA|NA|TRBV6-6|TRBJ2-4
CASSYSWGLAKNIQYF
TGTGCCAGCAGTTACAGCTGGGGGCTAGCCAAAAACATTCAGTACTTC
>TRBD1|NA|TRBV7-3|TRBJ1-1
CASSSTGLNTEAFF
TGTGCCAGCAGCTCGACAGGGCTGAACACTGAAGCTTTCTTT
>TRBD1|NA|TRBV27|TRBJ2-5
CASSSNPGTGGQYF
TGTGCCAGCAGTTCAAATCCCGGGACAGGAGGACAGTACTTC
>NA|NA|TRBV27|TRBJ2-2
CASSFERNTGELFF
TGTGCCAGCAGTTTTGAGCGGAACACCGGGGAGCTGTTTTTT
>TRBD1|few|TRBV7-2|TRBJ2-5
CASSQGQLKTQYF
TGTGCCAGCAGCCAGGGACAGTTAAAGACCCAGTACTTC
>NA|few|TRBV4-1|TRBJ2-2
CASTRNAAGRTGELFF
TGCGCCAGCACCCGGAACGCGGCAGGGCGCACCGGGGAGCTGTTTTTT
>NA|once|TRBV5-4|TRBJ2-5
CASSQPKTEETQYF
TGTGCCAGCAGCCAACCCAAGACAGAAGAGACCCAGTACTTC
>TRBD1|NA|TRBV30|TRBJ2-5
CAWQQGPSETQYF
TGTGCCTGGCAACAGGGGCCCTCGGAGACCCAGTACTTC
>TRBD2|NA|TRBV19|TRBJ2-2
CASTPTSGYTGELFF
TGTGCCAGTACCCCGACTAGCGGGTATACCGGGGAGCTGTTTTTT
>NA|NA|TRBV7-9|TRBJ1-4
CASSRPGLRSEKLFF
TGTGCCAGCAGCCGGCCGGGACTACGAAGTGAAAAACTGTTTTTT
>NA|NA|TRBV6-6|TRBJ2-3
CASSYHRSADTQYF
TGTGCCAGCAGTTACCACAGGAGTGCAGATACGCAGTATTTT
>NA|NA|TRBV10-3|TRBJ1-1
CAISDSADRGNTEAFF
TGTGCCATCAGTGATAGTGCCGACAGAGGAAACACTGAAGCTTTCTTT
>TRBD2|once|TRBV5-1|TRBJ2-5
CASSPTAASGGRTQYF
TGCGCCAGCAGCCCTACTGCGGCTAGCGGGGGAAGGACCCAGTACTTC
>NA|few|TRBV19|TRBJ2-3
CASTSLQSTDTQYF
TGTGCCAGTACCTCCTTACAGAGCACAGATACGCAGTATTTT
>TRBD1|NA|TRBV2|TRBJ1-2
CASSEFRGQYGYTF
TGTGCCAGCAGTGAGTTCAGGGGGCAGTATGGCTACACCTTC